This T cell receptor beta chain is from a study of blood T cells in healthy people across ages. Overall study findings and caveats: While age rose, TCR beta diversity per million T cells dropped in a roughly linear way.

The sample holds many counts of this clonotype. Its matching antigen is unknown. A second PCR, run for roughly 7 to 11 cycles, used a sample-barcoded 5' primer plus a J-beta primer mix. Each sample yielded at least 2.5 million CDR3-containing paired-end reads. TCRdb ran MiXCR on the 5' RACE reads and lists one entry per CDR3 protein. The data show 650,000 to 800,000 distinct CDR3 sequences, more than 45% seen once. The sample comprised blood. The clonotype was recovered from a woman of 80 years or more in good health.

The CDR3 bases are TGTGCCAGCAGCACCAGCGGAGAGACCCAGTACTTC. Amino acid sequence: CASSTSGETQYF. V and J are TRBV3-1 and TRBJ2-5; tentative D call: TRBD2 (5 bases). This CDR3 has 12 residues. Per the germline V gene, CDR1 is LGHDT and CDR2 is YNNKEL (reference sequence). Trimming stripped 5 bases from V and 4 bases from J, with 8 bases between.